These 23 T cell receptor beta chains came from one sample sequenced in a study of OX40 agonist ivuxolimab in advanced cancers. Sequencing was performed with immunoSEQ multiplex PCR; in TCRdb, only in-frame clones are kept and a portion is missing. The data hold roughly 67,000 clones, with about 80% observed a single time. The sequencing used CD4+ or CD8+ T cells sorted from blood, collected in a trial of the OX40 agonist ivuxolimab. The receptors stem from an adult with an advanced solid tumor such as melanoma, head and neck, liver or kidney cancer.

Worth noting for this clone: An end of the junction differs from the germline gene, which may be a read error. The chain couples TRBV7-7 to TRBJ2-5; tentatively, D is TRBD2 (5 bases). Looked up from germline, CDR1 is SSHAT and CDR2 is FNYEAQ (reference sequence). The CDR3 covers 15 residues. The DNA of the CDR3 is TGTGCTAGCAGCGCCACAGCAGGACGGGGTGGGACCCAGTACTTC. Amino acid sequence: CASSATAGRGGTQYF.

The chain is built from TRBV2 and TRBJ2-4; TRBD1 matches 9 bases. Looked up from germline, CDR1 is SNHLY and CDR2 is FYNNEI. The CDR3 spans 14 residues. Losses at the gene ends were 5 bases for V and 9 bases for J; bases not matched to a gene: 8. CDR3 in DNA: TGTGCCAGCAGTAACGACAGGGGGTTAAGCATTCAGTACTTC. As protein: CASSNDRGLSIQYF.

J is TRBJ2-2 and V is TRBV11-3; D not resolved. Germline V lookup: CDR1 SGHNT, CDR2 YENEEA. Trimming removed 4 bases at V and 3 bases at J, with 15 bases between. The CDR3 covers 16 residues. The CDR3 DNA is TGTGCCAGCAGCTCGCTGTTTACGGATGACACCGGGGAGCTGTTTTTT. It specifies CASSSLFTDDTGELFF.

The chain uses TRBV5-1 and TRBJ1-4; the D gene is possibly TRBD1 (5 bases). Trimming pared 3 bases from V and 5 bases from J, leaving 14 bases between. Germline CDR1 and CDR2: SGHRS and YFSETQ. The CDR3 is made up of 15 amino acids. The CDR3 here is CASSSLTANNEKLFF. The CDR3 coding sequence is TGCGCCAGCAGCTCATTGACAGCCAACAATGAAAAACTGTTTTTT.

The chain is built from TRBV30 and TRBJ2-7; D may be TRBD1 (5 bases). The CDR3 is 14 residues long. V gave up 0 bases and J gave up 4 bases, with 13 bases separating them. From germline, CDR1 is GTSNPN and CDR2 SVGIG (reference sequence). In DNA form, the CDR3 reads TGTGCCTGGAGTGTACAACAGGTCCGGTACGAGCAGTACTTC. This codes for CAWSVQQVRYEQYF.

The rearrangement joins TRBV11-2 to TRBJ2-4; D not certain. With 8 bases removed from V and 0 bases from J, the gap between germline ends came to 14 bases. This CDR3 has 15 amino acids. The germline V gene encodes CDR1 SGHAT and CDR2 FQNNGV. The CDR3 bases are TGTGCCAGCGCAGACCGTCTCCTAGCCAAAAACATTCAGTACTTC. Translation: CASADRLLAKNIQYF. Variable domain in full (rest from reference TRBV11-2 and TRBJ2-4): EAGVAQSPRYKIIEKRQSVAFWCNPISGHATLYWYQQILGQGPKLLIQFQNNGVVDDSQLPKDRFSAERLKGVDSTLKIQPAKLEDSAVYLCASADRLLAKNIQYFGAGTRLSVL.

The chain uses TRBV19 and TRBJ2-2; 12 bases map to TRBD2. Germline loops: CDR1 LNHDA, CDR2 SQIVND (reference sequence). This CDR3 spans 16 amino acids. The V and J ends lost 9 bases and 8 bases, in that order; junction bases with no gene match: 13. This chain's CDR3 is CASRRGLAGNQGELFF. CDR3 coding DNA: TGTGCCAGCAGGAGAGGACTAGCGGGAAACCAAGGGGAGCTGTTTTTT.

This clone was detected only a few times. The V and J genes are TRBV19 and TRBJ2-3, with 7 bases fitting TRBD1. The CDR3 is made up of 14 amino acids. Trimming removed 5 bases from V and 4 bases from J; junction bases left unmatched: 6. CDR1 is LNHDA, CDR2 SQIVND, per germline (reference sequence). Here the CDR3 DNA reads TGTGCCAGTAGTGTAAACAGGGGATCAGATACGCAGTATTTT. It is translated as CASSVNRGSDTQYF.

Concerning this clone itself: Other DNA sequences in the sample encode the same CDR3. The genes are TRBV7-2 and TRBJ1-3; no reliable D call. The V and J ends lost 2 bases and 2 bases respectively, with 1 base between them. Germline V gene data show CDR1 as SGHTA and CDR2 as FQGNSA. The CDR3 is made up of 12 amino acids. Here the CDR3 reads CASSLTGNTIYF. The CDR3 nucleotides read TGTGCCAGCAGCTTAACTGGAAACACCATATATTTT.

CDR3 nucleotides: TGTGCCAGCAGTTCCCCAGGGGGCGGGACCAAATCCCGTGAGCAGTTCTTC. Its protein product is CASSSPGGGTKSREQFF. The chain links TRBV28 to TRBJ2-1, with 8 positions matching TRBD1. Germline assignment: CDR1 MDHEN and CDR2 SYDVKM. This CDR3 is built from 17 residues. V was pared by 4 bases and J by 9 bases, with 17 bases of the junction left unmatched.

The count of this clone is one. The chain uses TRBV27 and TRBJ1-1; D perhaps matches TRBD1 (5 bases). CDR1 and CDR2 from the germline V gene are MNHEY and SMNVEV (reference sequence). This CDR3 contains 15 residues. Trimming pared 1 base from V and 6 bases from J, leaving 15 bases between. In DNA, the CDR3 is TGTGCCAGCAGTTTATTACCAGGGCGTCGGGCTGAAGCTTTCTTT. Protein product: CASSLLPGRRAEAFF.

CDR3: CASSPYLDSGNEKLFF. The CDR3 nucleotides are TGTGCCAGCTCACCCTACTTGGACAGTGGCAATGAAAAACTGTTTTTT. The chain links TRBV18 to TRBJ1-4, with D tentatively TRBD1 (6 bases). CDR3 length: 16 amino acids. The V gene lost 3 bases and the J gene lost 5 bases, with 16 bases spanning the gap. CDR1 and CDR2 from the germline V gene are KGHSH and LQKENI.

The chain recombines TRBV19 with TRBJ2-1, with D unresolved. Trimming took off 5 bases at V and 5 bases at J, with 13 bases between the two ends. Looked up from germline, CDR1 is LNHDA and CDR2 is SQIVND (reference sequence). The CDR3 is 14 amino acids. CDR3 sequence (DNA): TGTGCCAGTAGTGTGGGCAACCCGAACAATGAGCAGTTCTTC. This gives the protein CASSVGNPNNEQFF.

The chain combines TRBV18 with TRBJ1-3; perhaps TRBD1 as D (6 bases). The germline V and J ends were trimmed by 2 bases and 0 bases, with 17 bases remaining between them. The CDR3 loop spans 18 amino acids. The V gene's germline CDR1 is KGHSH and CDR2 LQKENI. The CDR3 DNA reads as TGTGCCAGCTCACCATCCCTCCCGGGGGCCAGCTCTGGAAACACCATATATTTT. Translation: CASSPSLPGASSGNTIYF.

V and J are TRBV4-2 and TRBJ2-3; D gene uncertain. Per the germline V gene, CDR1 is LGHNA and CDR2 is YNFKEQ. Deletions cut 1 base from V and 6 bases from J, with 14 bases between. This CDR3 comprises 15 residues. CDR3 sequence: CASSQVEGQSDTQYF. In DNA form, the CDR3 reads TGTGCCAGCAGCCAAGTGGAAGGCCAATCGGATACGCAGTATTTT.

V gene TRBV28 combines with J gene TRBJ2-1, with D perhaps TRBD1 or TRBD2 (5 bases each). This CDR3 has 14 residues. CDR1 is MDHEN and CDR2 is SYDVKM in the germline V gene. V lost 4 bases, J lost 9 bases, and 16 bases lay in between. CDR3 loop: CASSSMGEGSEQFF. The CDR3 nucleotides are TGTGCCAGCAGTTCGATGGGGGAAGGGAGTGAGCAGTTCTTC.

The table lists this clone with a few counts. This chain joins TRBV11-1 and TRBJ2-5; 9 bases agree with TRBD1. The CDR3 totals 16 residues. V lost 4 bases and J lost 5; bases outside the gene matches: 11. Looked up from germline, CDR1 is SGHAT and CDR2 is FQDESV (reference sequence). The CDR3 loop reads CASSWGRGQGWETQYF. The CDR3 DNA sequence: TGTGCCAGCAGCTGGGGCCGGGGACAGGGATGGGAGACCCAGTACTTC.

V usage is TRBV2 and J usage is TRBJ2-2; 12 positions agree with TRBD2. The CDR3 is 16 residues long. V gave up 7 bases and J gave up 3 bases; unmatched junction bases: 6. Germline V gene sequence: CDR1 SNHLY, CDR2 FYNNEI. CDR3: CASKLLAGGDTGELFF. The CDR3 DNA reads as TGTGCCAGCAAGCTCCTAGCGGGGGGGGACACCGGGGAGCTGTTTTTT. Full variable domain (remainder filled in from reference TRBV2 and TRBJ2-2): EPEVTQTPSHQVTQMGQEVILRCVPISNHLYFYWYRQILGQKVEFLVSFYNNEISEKSEIFDDQFSVERPDGSNFTLKIRSTKLEDSAMYFCASKLLAGGDTGELFFGEGSRLTVL.

The CDR3 coding sequence is TGTGCCAGCAGTCCGGACAGGGTGGGGCAGCCCCAGCATTTT. Residues: CASSPDRVGQPQHF. This chain joins TRBV2 and TRBJ1-5; 8 bases fit TRBD1. Germline V CDR1 and CDR2: SNHLY, FYNNEI. The CDR3 is made up of 14 amino acids. The junction had 7 bases not matched to a gene; V was cut back by 5 bases and J by 7 bases.

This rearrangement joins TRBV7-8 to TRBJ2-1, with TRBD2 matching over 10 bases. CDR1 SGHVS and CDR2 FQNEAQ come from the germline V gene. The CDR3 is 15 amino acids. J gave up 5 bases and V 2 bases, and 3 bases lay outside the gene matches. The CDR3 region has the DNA TGTGCCAGCAGCTTAAGGACTAGCGGAAACAATGAGCAGTTCTTC. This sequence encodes CASSLRTSGNNEQFF. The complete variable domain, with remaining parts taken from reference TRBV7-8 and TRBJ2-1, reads GAGVSQSPRYKVAKRGQDVALRCDPISGHVSLFWYQQALGQGPEFLTYFQNEAQLDKSGLPSDRFFAERPEGSVSTLKIQRTQQEDSAVYLCASSLRTSGNNEQFFGPGTRLTVL.

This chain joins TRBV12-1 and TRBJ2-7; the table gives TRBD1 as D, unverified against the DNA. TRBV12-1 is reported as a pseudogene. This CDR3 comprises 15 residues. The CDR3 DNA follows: TGTGCCAGCAGCTTCCTGACAGGGGCCACCTACGAGCAGTACGTC. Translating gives CASSFLTGATYEQYV.

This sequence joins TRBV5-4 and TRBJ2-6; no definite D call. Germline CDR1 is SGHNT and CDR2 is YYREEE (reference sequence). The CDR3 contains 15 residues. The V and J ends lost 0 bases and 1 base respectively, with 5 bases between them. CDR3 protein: CASSLGLSGANVLTF. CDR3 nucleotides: TGTGCCAGCAGCTTGGGCCTTTCTGGGGCCAACGTCCTGACTTTC.

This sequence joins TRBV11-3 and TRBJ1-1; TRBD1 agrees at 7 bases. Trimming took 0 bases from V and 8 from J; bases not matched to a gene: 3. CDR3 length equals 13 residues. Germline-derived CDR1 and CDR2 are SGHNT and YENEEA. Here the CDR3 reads CASSLESTGEAFF. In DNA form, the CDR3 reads TGTGCCAGCAGCTTAGAATCGACAGGGGAAGCTTTCTTT.